These T cell receptor beta chains were read from a single sample in a study of blood T cell repertoires in COVID-19. Measured with immunoSEQ multiplex PCR; TCRdb has only the in-frame clones, and not every one. Among a few hundred thousand clones, roughly nine tenths were seen once, and the ten largest hold 2.5% to 3%. Sequenced material: PBMCs or T cells enriched from blood (not recorded which). The origin of the receptors is a woman in her 30s who had recovered from COVID-19. Each CDR3 is given with its conserved first and last residue. The D gene is left open where the match is weak. The size of a clone is reported for some rows only, either as once, few or many, or as a class for expanded clones.

V gene: TRBV23-1; clone size: -; D gene: TRBD1; J gene: TRBJ2-1; CDR3 protein: CARGTGYNEQFF; CDR3 DNA: TGCGCCAGAGGGACAGGATACAATGAGCAGTTCTTC
V gene: TRBV6-1; clone size: -; D gene: -; J gene: TRBJ1-6; CDR3 protein: CASSELNRVSDNSPLHF; CDR3 DNA: TGTGCCAGCAGTGAATTAAACCGGGTCTCAGATAATTCACCCCTCCACTTT
V gene: TRBV5-1; clone size: -; D gene: TRBD2; J gene: TRBJ2-5; CDR3 protein: CASSAGTSGAETQYF; CDR3 DNA: TGCGCCAGCAGCGCCGGGACTAGCGGGGCGGAGACCCAGTACTTC
V gene: TRBV28; clone size: -; D gene: TRBD1; J gene: TRBJ1-2; CDR3 protein: CASSGQDYGYTF; CDR3 DNA: TGTGCCAGCAGCGGACAGGACTATGGCTACACCTTC
V gene: TRBV20-1; clone size: once; D gene: TRBD1; J gene: TRBJ1-2; CDR3 protein: CSASEGASNYGYTF; CDR3 DNA: TGCAGTGCTAGTGAGGGGGCGTCAAACTATGGCTACACCTTC
V gene: TRBV4-2; clone size: -; D gene: TRBD2; J gene: TRBJ2-5; CDR3 protein: CASSQDRGSGTETQYF; CDR3 DNA: TGTGCCAGCAGCCAAGATAGAGGTAGCGGGACAGAGACCCAGTACTTC
V gene: TRBV5-5; clone size: -; D gene: TRBD2; J gene: TRBJ2-7; CDR3 protein: CASSSTSGVSYEQYF; CDR3 DNA: TGTGCCAGCAGCTCTACCAGCGGGGTATCCTACGAGCAGTACTTC
V gene: TRBV5-1; clone size: -; D gene: -; J gene: TRBJ2-2; CDR3 protein: CASSLELTTGELFF; CDR3 DNA: TGCGCCAGCAGCTTGGAACTAACAACCGGGGAGCTGTTTTTT
V gene: TRBV19; clone size: -; D gene: TRBD1; J gene: TRBJ2-5; CDR3 protein: CASSTGTGGTETQYF; CDR3 DNA: TGTGCCAGTAGCACCGGGACAGGGGGAACAGAGACCCAGTACTTC
V gene: TRBV6-5; clone size: few; D gene: -; J gene: TRBJ2-7; CDR3 protein: CASKAPGLSLEQYF; CDR3 DNA: TGTGCCAGCAAAGCCCCGGGACTCTCGCTCGAGCAGTACTTC
V gene: TRBV3-1/TRBV3-2; clone size: -; D gene: TRBD2; J gene: TRBJ2-5; CDR3 protein: CASSGVGGGYQETQYF; CDR3 DNA: TGTGCCAGCAGCGGGGTAGGCGGGGGGTACCAAGAGACCCAGTACTTC
V gene: TRBV10-1; clone size: -; D gene: -; J gene: TRBJ2-7; CDR3 protein: CASSEASSYEQYF; CDR3 DNA: TGCGCCAGCAGTGAGGCGAGCTCCTACGAGCAGTACTTC
V gene: TRBV19; clone size: -; D gene: TRBD1; J gene: TRBJ1-5; CDR3 protein: CASSPGQDSNQPQHF; CDR3 DNA: TGTGCCAGTAGTCCCGGACAGGATAGCAATCAGCCCCAGCATTTT
V gene: TRBV7-9; clone size: -; D gene: -; J gene: TRBJ1-3; CDR3 protein: CASSFTGTAGNTIYF; CDR3 DNA: TGTGCCAGCAGCTTCACAGGGACGGCTGGAAACACCATATATTTT
V gene: TRBV15; clone size: few; D gene: TRBD1; J gene: TRBJ1-2; CDR3 protein: CATSRRVTGDGYTF; CDR3 DNA: TGTGCCACCAGCAGACGGGTTACAGGGGATGGCTACACCTTC
V gene: TRBV4-1; clone size: -; D gene: -; J gene: TRBJ2-3; CDR3 protein: CASSRDQTVSTDTQYF; CDR3 DNA: TGCGCCAGCAGCCGGGATCAGACAGTTAGCACAGATACGCAGTATTTT
V gene: TRBV5-1; clone size: -; D gene: -; J gene: TRBJ1-1; CDR3 protein: CASNGGPDFNTEAFF; CDR3 DNA: TGCGCCAGCAACGGGGGGCCCGACTTCAACACTGAAGCTTTCTTT
V gene: TRBV5-1; clone size: -; D gene: -; J gene: TRBJ1-2; CDR3 protein: CASSFYSPSNYGYTF; CDR3 DNA: TGCGCCAGCAGCTTTTACAGCCCTTCTAACTATGGCTACACCTTC
V gene: TRBV6-5; clone size: -; D gene: -; J gene: TRBJ1-2; CDR3 protein: CASSLDMANYGYTF; CDR3 DNA: TGTGCCAGCAGTTTGGACATGGCGAACTATGGCTACACCTTC
V gene: TRBV6-5; clone size: -; D gene: -; J gene: TRBJ1-6; CDR3 protein: CASKDRFSYNSPLHF; CDR3 DNA: TGTGCCAGCAAAGACAGGTTTTCCTATAATTCACCCCTCCACTTT
V gene: TRBV15; clone size: -; D gene: TRBD1; J gene: TRBJ2-7; CDR3 protein: CATSIRRQGNHEQYF; CDR3 DNA: TGTGCCACCAGCATAAGACGACAGGGTAACCACGAGCAGTACTTC
V gene: TRBV29-1; clone size: -; D gene: TRBD1; J gene: TRBJ1-1; CDR3 protein: CSVIHGDRENTEAFF; CDR3 DNA: TGCAGCGTTATCCATGGGGACAGGGAGAACACTGAAGCTTTCTTT
V gene: TRBV29-1; clone size: -; D gene: -; J gene: TRBJ2-3; CDR3 protein: CSVEDPGVPDTQYF; CDR3 DNA: TGCAGCGTTGAAGACCCAGGGGTCCCAGATACGCAGTATTTT
V gene: TRBV6-6; clone size: -; D gene: -; J gene: TRBJ2-2; CDR3 protein: CASSYYFSGELFF; CDR3 DNA: TGTGCCAGCAGTTATTACTTTTCCGGGGAGCTGTTTTTT
V gene: TRBV7-9; clone size: -; D gene: -; J gene: TRBJ1-2; CDR3 protein: CASSSHHGYTF; CDR3 DNA: TGTGCCAGCAGCTCCCATCATGGCTACACCTTC
V gene: TRBV10-2; clone size: -; D gene: -; J gene: TRBJ2-7; CDR3 protein: CASSEARNDEQYF; CDR3 DNA: TGCGCCAGCAGTGAGGCCAGGAACGACGAGCAGTACTTC
V gene: TRBV18; clone size: once; D gene: -; J gene: TRBJ1-3; CDR3 protein: CASSRDFNSGNTIYF; CDR3 DNA: TGTGCCAGCTCACGGGACTTCAACTCTGGAAACACCATATATTTT
V gene: TRBV5-1; clone size: -; D gene: -; J gene: TRBJ1-5; CDR3 protein: CASSAGSNQPQHF; CDR3 DNA: TGCGCCAGCAGCGCGGGGTCGAATCAGCCCCAGCATTTT
V gene: TRBV19; clone size: -; D gene: -; J gene: TRBJ1-6; CDR3 protein: CASSIGPVRGRSYNSPLHF; CDR3 DNA: TGTGCCAGTAGTATCGGCCCCGTCAGGGGTAGGTCCTATAATTCACCCCTCCACTTT
V gene: TRBV28; clone size: -; D gene: -; J gene: TRBJ2-6; CDR3 protein: CASSSRAGANVLTF; CDR3 DNA: TGTGCCAGCAGTTCTCGGGCTGGGGCCAACGTCCTGACTTTC
V gene: TRBV19; clone size: once; D gene: TRBD2; J gene: TRBJ2-1; CDR3 protein: CASTRQRGTYNEQFF; CDR3 DNA: TGTGCCAGTACCCGACAGCGGGGGACCTACAATGAGCAGTTCTTC
V gene: TRBV3-1/TRBV3-2; clone size: few; D gene: -; J gene: TRBJ2-5; CDR3 protein: CASSQEGRGPTSQYF; CDR3 DNA: TGTGCCAGCAGCCAAGAGGGGCGGGGGCCCACTAGCCAGTACTTC
V gene: TRBV3-1/TRBV3-2; clone size: -; D gene: TRBD1; J gene: TRBJ2-3; CDR3 protein: CASRHRGRADTQYF; CDR3 DNA: TGTGCCAGCAGACACAGGGGGCGCGCAGATACGCAGTATTTT
V gene: TRBV28; clone size: -; D gene: -; J gene: TRBJ1-5; CDR3 protein: CASTSAGWNQPQHF; CDR3 DNA: TGTGCCAGCACCTCCGCGGGCTGGAATCAGCCCCAGCATTTT
V gene: TRBV15; clone size: -; D gene: -; J gene: TRBJ2-7; CDR3 protein: CATSRDPQYEQYF; CDR3 DNA: TGTGCCACCAGCAGAGACCCCCAATACGAGCAGTACTTC
V gene: TRBV9; clone size: -; D gene: TRBD2; J gene: TRBJ2-7; CDR3 protein: CASSVGTSGSSYEQYF; CDR3 DNA: TGTGCCAGCAGCGTCGGGACTAGCGGAAGTTCCTACGAGCAGTACTTC
V gene: TRBV20-1; clone size: -; D gene: -; J gene: TRBJ2-5; CDR3 protein: CSASVLQGPLEQETQYF; CDR3 DNA: TGCAGTGCTAGTGTTCTCCAGGGCCCCTTGGAACAAGAGACCCAGTACTTC
V gene: TRBV10-3; clone size: -; D gene: -; J gene: TRBJ1-5; CDR3 protein: CAISSTGYSNQPQHF; CDR3 DNA: TGTGCCATCAGCTCCACAGGGTATAGCAATCAGCCCCAGCATTTT
V gene: TRBV18; clone size: -; D gene: -; J gene: TRBJ2-5; CDR3 protein: CASSAQGRETQYF; CDR3 DNA: TGTGCCAGCTCTGCACAGGGACGGGAGACCCAGTACTTC
V gene: TRBV6-5; clone size: -; D gene: TRBD1; J gene: TRBJ1-4; CDR3 protein: CASSRWTGGGEKLFF; CDR3 DNA: TGTGCCAGCAGTAGGTGGACAGGGGGGGGTGAAAAACTGTTTTTT
V gene: TRBV5-4; clone size: -; D gene: -; J gene: TRBJ2-3; CDR3 protein: CASSQGTRSGTDTQYF; CDR3 DNA: TGTGCCAGCAGCCAAGGAACTAGATCCGGCACAGATACGCAGTATTTT
V gene: TRBV9; clone size: few; D gene: TRBD1; J gene: TRBJ1-2; CDR3 protein: CASSSGTGNYYGYTF; CDR3 DNA: TGTGCCAGCAGCTCAGGGACAGGGAATTACTATGGCTACACCTTC
V gene: TRBV4-1; clone size: -; D gene: TRBD1; J gene: TRBJ1-2; CDR3 protein: CASSQLQGVYGYTF; CDR3 DNA: TGCGCCAGCAGCCAACTACAGGGGGTCTATGGCTACACCTTC
V gene: TRBV19; clone size: once; D gene: TRBD1; J gene: TRBJ2-5; CDR3 protein: CASSPFPGQGYQETQYF; CDR3 DNA: TGTGCCAGTAGTCCCTTCCCGGGACAGGGATACCAAGAGACCCAGTACTTC
V gene: TRBV28; clone size: once; D gene: TRBD2; J gene: TRBJ2-2; CDR3 protein: CASTLAGGGTGELFF; CDR3 DNA: TGTGCCAGCACCCTAGCCGGGGGGGGCACCGGGGAGCTGTTTTTT
V gene: TRBV5-1; clone size: -; D gene: -; J gene: TRBJ1-1; CDR3 protein: CASSEALKTEAFF; CDR3 DNA: TGCGCCAGCAGTGAAGCCTTGAAGACTGAAGCTTTCTTT
V gene: TRBV19; clone size: -; D gene: -; J gene: TRBJ1-1; CDR3 protein: CASSPQLLNTEAFF; CDR3 DNA: TGTGCCAGTTCCCCCCAATTGTTGAACACTGAAGCTTTCTTT
V gene: TRBV3-1/TRBV3-2; clone size: -; D gene: -; J gene: TRBJ2-5; CDR3 protein: CASSLQVLGAGKTQYF; CDR3 DNA: TGTGCCAGCAGCCTTCAGGTCTTGGGGGCCGGGAAGACCCAGTACTTC
V gene: TRBV9; clone size: -; D gene: TRBD1; J gene: TRBJ1-3; CDR3 protein: CASGDSSYSGNTIYF; CDR3 DNA: TGTGCCAGCGGGGACAGCTCATACTCTGGAAACACCATATATTTT
V gene: TRBV29-1; clone size: -; D gene: TRBD1; J gene: TRBJ1-1; CDR3 protein: CSGDRGPEAFF; CDR3 DNA: TGCAGCGGGGACAGGGGTCCTGAAGCTTTCTTT
V gene: TRBV7-8; clone size: -; D gene: TRBD1; J gene: TRBJ1-2; CDR3 protein: CASSRRDRGFNGYTF; CDR3 DNA: TGTGCCAGCAGCCGCAGGGACAGGGGCTTTAATGGCTACACCTTC
V gene: TRBV18; clone size: -; D gene: TRBD1; J gene: TRBJ2-7; CDR3 protein: CASSPELGGASYEQYF; CDR3 DNA: TGTGCCAGCTCACCAGAGCTAGGGGGCGCGTCCTACGAGCAGTACTTC
V gene: TRBV5-4; clone size: -; D gene: -; J gene: TRBJ2-2; CDR3 protein: CASSLNAPGTGELFF; CDR3 DNA: TGTGCCAGCAGCTTGAATGCTCCGGGCACCGGGGAGCTGTTTTTT
V gene: TRBV7-8; clone size: -; D gene: TRBD2; J gene: TRBJ2-4; CDR3 protein: CASSLGTSGGGIQYF; CDR3 DNA: TGTGCCAGCAGCTTAGGGACTAGCGGGGGCGGCATTCAGTACTTC
V gene: TRBV9; clone size: -; D gene: -; J gene: TRBJ2-7; CDR3 protein: CASSATPYEQYF; CDR3 DNA: TGTGCCAGCAGCGCAACTCCATACGAGCAGTACTTC
V gene: TRBV5-5; clone size: -; D gene: -; J gene: TRBJ1-5; CDR3 protein: CASSFSWTVNQPQHF; CDR3 DNA: TGTGCCAGCAGCTTCTCTTGGACAGTCAATCAGCCCCAGCATTTT